This T cell receptor (beta chain) stems from a study of blood T cells in healthy people across ages. Study-level findings and limits: Estimates based on one million T cells were treated as lower bounds. Long-lived donors had more naive CD4+ cells and higher diversity than aged donors. PBMCs were not sorted, which prevented a conclusive comparison of naive versus antigen-experienced cells.

Regarding this clonotype: What it recognizes is unknown.

The second PCR ran about 7 to 12 cycles with a sample-barcoded 5' primer and J-beta primers. One entry per CDR3 protein results from TCRdb running MiXCR on the 5' RACE reads. Of under 2 million distinct CDR3 sequences in the sample, roughly 30% were seen once. Sequenced sample: blood. This clonotype originated in a woman aged 30 to 39 in good health.

The CDR3 is CSVWKAGWDYNEQFF. The CDR3 nucleotides read TGCAGCGTTTGGAAGGCAGGGTGGGACTACAATGAGCAGTTCTTC. V and J are TRBV29-1 and TRBJ2-1, with D perhaps matching TRBD1 (5 bases). Germline CDR1 SQVTM, CDR2 ANQGSEA. V gave up 5 bases and J gave up 3 bases, with 17 bases separating them. There are 15 residues in the CDR3.